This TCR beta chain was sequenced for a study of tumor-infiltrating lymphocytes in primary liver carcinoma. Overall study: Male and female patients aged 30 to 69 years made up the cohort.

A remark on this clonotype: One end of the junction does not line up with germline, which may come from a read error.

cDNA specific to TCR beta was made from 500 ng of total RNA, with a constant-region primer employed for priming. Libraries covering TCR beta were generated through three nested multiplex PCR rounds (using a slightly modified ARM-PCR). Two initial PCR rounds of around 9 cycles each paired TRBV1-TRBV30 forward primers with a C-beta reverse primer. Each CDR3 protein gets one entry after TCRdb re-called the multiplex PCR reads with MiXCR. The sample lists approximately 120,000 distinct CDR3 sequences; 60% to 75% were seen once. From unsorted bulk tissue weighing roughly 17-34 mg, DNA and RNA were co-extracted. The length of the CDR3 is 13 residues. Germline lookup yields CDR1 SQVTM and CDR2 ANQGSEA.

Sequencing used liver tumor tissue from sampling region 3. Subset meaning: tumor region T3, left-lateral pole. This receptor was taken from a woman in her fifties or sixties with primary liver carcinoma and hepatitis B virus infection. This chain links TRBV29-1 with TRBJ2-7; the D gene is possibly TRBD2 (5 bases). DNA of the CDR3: TGTAGCGTTAAAGCGGCACTAACCTACGAGCAGTACTTC. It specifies CSVKAALTYEQYF.